A single sample is the source of the 23 T cell receptor beta chains below, sequenced in a study of T cell clonality in common variable immunodeficiency. The antigens these receptors bind are not known. Assay used: immunoSEQ multiplex PCR; TCRdb lists only in-frame clones, some missing. The table lists roughly 29,000 clones, with no singletons. Study findings and constraints: Reportedly, TCR beta sequences from common variable immunodeficiency showed fewer deletions and N-nucleotide insertions.

Specimen: peripheral blood mononuclear cells. These receptors all come from a human donor with common variable immunodeficiency.

This clone was seen repeatedly, ten times or more. The read terminates 3 residues ahead of where the CDR3 ends, so the germline J gene completes it. This rearrangement joins TRBV5-6 to TRBJ2-5; maybe TRBD1 (6 bases). CDR1 and CDR2 from the germline V gene are SGHDT and YYEEEE. Trimming took off 5 bases at V and 7 bases at J, with 15 bases between the two ends. The CDR3 covers 13 residues. CDR3 bases read: TGTGCCAGCAGGTTCAGGGGCATCGGGACC. This codes for CASRFRGIGT. The complete CDR3 sequence is CASRFRGIGTQYF.

Ten or more counts support this clone. The CDR3 bases that were read are TGTGCCAGCAGTGAGGGCAGGAACACTGAA. Translated, it gives CASSEGRNTE. The whole CDR3 reads CASSEGRNTEAFF. The gene calls are TRBV6-1 and TRBJ1-1; D ambiguous. The read gets to within 3 residues of the CDR3 end, and the germline J gene fills in the rest. The germline gives CDR1 MNHNS, CDR2 SASEGT. V was trimmed by 3 bases and J by 1 base, leaving 6 bases between them. The CDR3 contains 13 residues.

This clone has just a few counts. Read data end 3 residues before the CDR3 end; the end is taken from the germline J gene. The chain is built from TRBV7-8 and TRBJ2-5; no clear D. The CDR3 sequence is 16 residues long. Trimming left V 5 bases short and J 2 bases short, with 18 bases between. CDR1 is SGHVS and CDR2 is FQNEAQ in the germline V gene. CDR3 loop: CASSNRIFTAQETQYF. CDR3 DNA (partial): TGTGCCAGCAGCAATAGAATATTTACAGCTCAAGAGACC.

At least ten counts were recorded for this clone. Read data end 3 residues before the CDR3 end; the end is taken from the germline J gene. The V and J genes are TRBV19 and TRBJ2-7; tentatively, D is TRBD1 (5 bases). CDR1 is LNHDA and CDR2 is SQIVND in the germline V gene (reference sequence). Trimming removed 3 bases from V and 1 base from J, with 13 bases in between. This CDR3 is built from 15 residues. The CDR3 bases that were read are TGTGCCAGTAGTATTACTGCAGGGTTTTCCTACGAG. As protein: CASSITAGFSYE. From start to end, the CDR3 is CASSITAGFSYEQYF.

This clone is judged medium-sized. The CDR3 goes on 3 residues after the read ends, and that part is filled in from the germline J gene. The V call is TRBV7-2, the J call TRBJ2-7; the match to TRBD2 covers 11 bases. Germline trimming cut 4 bases from V and 4 bases from J; bases unmatched to any gene: 3. CDR3 length: 14 amino acids. CDR1 SGHTA and CDR2 FQGNSA come from the germline V gene. The sequenced part of the CDR3 DNA is TGTGCCAGCAGCTCTCTAGCGGGAGGTTACGAG. Residues: CASSSLAGGYE. The CDR3 in its entirety is CASSSLAGGYEQYF.

This clone was recorded a few times. The CDR3 extends 3 residues past the end of the read, so its final part is completed from the germline J gene. The rearrangement links TRBV10-3 to TRBJ2-7, with a weak D call TRBD2 (5 bases). The germline V gene has CDR1 ENHRY and CDR2 SYGVKD. The CDR3 is 16 amino acids. Trimming took off 4 bases at V and 0 bases at J, with 16 bases between the two ends. The CDR3 bases that were read are TGTGCCATCAGTGCGAACTTCGGGGTGGACTCCTACGAG. This sequence encodes CAISANFGVDSYE. The entire CDR3 is CAISANFGVDSYEQYF.

In this sample, this clone turned up a few times. The CDR3 sequence is CASSEHRNTNYGYTF. Incomplete CDR3 DNA: TGTGCCAGCAGTGAACACAGGAACACTAACTATGGC. V and J are TRBV6-1 and TRBJ1-2; possible D gene TRBD1, 5 bases. Read sequence stops 3 residues before the CDR3 end, and the germline J gene provides the missing end. Trimming took off 2 bases at V and 0 bases at J, with 10 bases between the two ends. CDR1 and CDR2 from the germline V gene are MNHNS and SASEGT. CDR3 length equals 15 residues.

This clone showed up many times. The CDR3 spells CASSDRGETNEKLFF. CDR3 DNA, as far as it was read: TGTGCCAGCAGTGACAGGGGGGAGACTAATGAAAAA. The V call is TRBV2, the J call TRBJ1-4; 7 bases fit TRBD1. The read ends 3 residues before the CDR3 terminus; that terminus is restored from the germline J gene. This CDR3 comprises 15 residues. J was trimmed by 2 bases and V by 3 bases; bases with no gene match: 3. Germline CDR1 SNHLY, CDR2 FYNNEI.

This clone was seen repeatedly, ten times or more. Read coverage stops 3 residues before the CDR3 terminus; the germline J gene supplies the remainder. The chain uses TRBV7-9 and TRBJ1-3; no firm D call. The CDR3 runs 13 residues. V was cut by 6 bases and J by 9 bases, with 15 bases left in between. Looked up from germline, CDR1 is SEHNR and CDR2 is FQNEAQ (reference sequence). The CDR3 protein is CASSNPGLPTIYF. The covered CDR3 bases are TGTGCCAGCAGTAATCCAGGCCTACCCACC.

Ten or more counts support this clone. The read ends 3 residues early relative to the CDR3; the germline J gene fills the gap. The chain carries TRBV20-1 and TRBJ2-1; 8 bases are shared with TRBD2. The germline V gene encodes CDR1 DFQATT and CDR2 SNEGSKA (reference sequence). This CDR3 is built from 13 residues. V dropped 4 bases and J dropped 6; count of bases not matched to a gene: 5. The CDR3 region is CSATGGRGNEQFF. The DNA read from the CDR3 is TGCAGTGCTACGGGGGGGCGCGGCAATGAG.

This clone showed up just a few times. The read terminates 3 residues ahead of where the CDR3 ends, so the germline J gene completes it. The chain recombines TRBV2 with TRBJ1-5; TRBD1 is a possible D gene (5 bases). CDR3 length equals 17 residues. V was pared by 7 bases and J by 5 bases, with 24 bases between. The germline V gene encodes CDR1 SNHLY and CDR2 FYNNEI. The sequenced CDR3 bases are TGTGCCAGCACCGACAGCCAGACAAGGGGCAGTGATCAGCCC. This encodes CASTDSQTRGSDQP. The full CDR3 reads CASTDSQTRGSDQPQHF. The full variable domain, with the rest looked up from reference TRBV2 and TRBJ1-5, is EPEVTQTPSHQVTQMGQEVILRCVPISNHLYFYWYRQILGQKVEFLVSFYNNEISEKSEIFDDQFSVERPDGSNFTLKIRSTKLEDSAMYFCASTDSQTRGSDQPQHFGDGTRLSIL.

This clone was found many times. With the read ending 3 residues before the CDR3 end, the germline J gene is used to fill in that end. The J gene is TRBJ2-3, the V gene TRBV10-3; D is unclear. CDR1 is ENHRY, CDR2 SYGVKD, per germline. The CDR3 is 14 amino acids. Trimming took 5 bases from V and 0 from J, leaving 9 bases between them. The CDR3: CAISLFSSTDTQYF. Partial CDR3 DNA: TGTGCCATCAGTTTATTCAGTAGCACAGATACG.

A few counts support this clone. The missing CDR3 end, 3 residues past where the read stops, is filled in from the germline J gene. V usage is TRBV18 and J usage is TRBJ1-3; perhaps TRBD1 as D (5 bases). The germline V gene encodes CDR1 KGHSH and CDR2 LQKENI. The V end lost 2 bases, the J end lost 0 bases, and 14 bases lay between the germline ends. CDR3 length equals 17 residues. The CDR3 reads CASSPKTAKISGNTIYF. Partial CDR3 DNA: TGTGCCAGCTCACCAAAGACAGCTAAAATCTCTGGAAACACC.

This clone was detected ten times or more. The sequenced fragment ends 3 residues before the CDR3 boundary, so the rest is inferred from the germline J gene. The rearrangement links TRBV20-1 to TRBJ1-5, with D tentatively TRBD1 (6 bases). V was clipped by 0 bases and J by 2 bases, with 17 bases between them. CDR1 and CDR2 from the germline V gene are DFQATT and SNEGSKA (reference sequence). This CDR3 has 17 residues. The CDR3 bases that were read are TGCAGTGCTAGAGAGGAGCAGGGGCTTGAGGGCAATCAGCCC. Translation gives CSAREEQGLEGNQP. From start to end, the CDR3 is CSAREEQGLEGNQPQHF.

This clone was seen at least ten times. The read ends 3 residues before the CDR3 terminus; that terminus is restored from the germline J gene. The chain couples TRBV19 to TRBJ1-5, with D hard to call. Between the trimmed V and J ends, which lost 4 bases and 0 bases, there was a span of 7 bases. Germline V gene data show CDR1 as LNHDA and CDR2 as SQIVND (reference sequence). The CDR3 has 14 amino acids. The CDR3: CASSKLVSNQPQHF. The DNA read from the CDR3 is TGTGCCAGTAGTAAACTCGTTAGCAATCAGCCC.

As regards this clone: The read falls 3 residues short of the CDR3 end, and the missing part is taken from the germline J gene. The rearrangement joins TRBV5-6 to TRBJ1-1; the match to TRBD1 covers 8 bases. Germline V gives CDR1 SGHDT, CDR2 YYEEEE. After removal of 0 bases from V and 3 bases from J, the junction contained 1 base not matched to a gene. The CDR3 spans 14 residues. Partial CDR3 DNA: TGTGCCAGCAGCTTGGGACAGGGGTACACTGAA. Translating it yields CASSLGQGYTE. In full, the CDR3 is CASSLGQGYTEAFF.

This clone was detected ten times or more. The read comes to an end 3 residues before the CDR3 does, leaving the germline J gene to fill in the end. The chain recombines TRBV19 with TRBJ1-5; 10 bases match TRBD1. The CDR3 consists of 15 residues. The V gene's germline CDR1 is LNHDA and CDR2 SQIVND (reference sequence). The V segment lost 6 bases and the J segment 5 bases; nucleotides outside the gene matches: 7. The chain's CDR3 is CASRRQGARDQPQHF. The covered CDR3 bases are TGTGCCAGTAGGAGACAGGGGGCGCGAGATCAGCCC.

Comment on this clone: The read stops 3 residues short of the end of the CDR3; the missing end is completed from the germline J gene. This rearrangement joins TRBV10-2 to TRBJ2-2; TRBD1 agrees at 7 bases. Germline V gene lookup returns CDR1 WSHSY and CDR2 SAAADI. V lost 6 bases to trimming and J lost 3 bases; unmatched junction nucleotides: 4. The CDR3 sequence is 14 residues long. CDR3 DNA, as far as it was read: TGCGCCAGCAGACCGGGACAGTACACCGGGGAG. Its translation is CASRPGQYTGE. The whole CDR3 region reads CASRPGQYTGELFF.

To note about this clone: The CDR3 end falls 3 residues outside the read, so it is completed with the germline J gene. This sequence joins TRBV7-9 and TRBJ1-3; 7 positions agree with TRBD1. The CDR3 is 15 residues long. The junction had 7 bases not matched to a gene; V was cut back by 4 bases and J by 4 bases. Looked up from germline, CDR1 is SEHNR and CDR2 is FQNEAQ (reference sequence). The CDR3 is CASSSRGDPGNTIYF. The CDR3 bases that were read are TGTGCCAGCAGCTCCAGGGGGGATCCCGGAAACACC.

A remark on this clone: The DNA ends 3 residues before the CDR3 does, and the rest of the CDR3 is filled in from the germline J gene. V is TRBV6-2 or TRBV6-3 and J is TRBJ2-1, with 11 bases aligning to TRBD2. J was trimmed by 2 bases and V by 6 bases; bases with no gene match: 9. Germline V gene data show CDR1 as MNHEY and CDR2 as SVGEGT. The CDR3 runs 17 residues. Partial CDR3 DNA: TGTGCCAGCAGCCGCCGGACTAGCGGGTCGACCTACAATGAG. Translating gives CASSRRTSGSTYNE. The entire CDR3 reads CASSRRTSGSTYNEQFF.

This clone was found a few times. CDR3 residues: CASSQAGWHSPLHF. The sequenced CDR3 bases are TGTGCCAGTAGTCAGGCGGGTTGGCATTCACCC. The gene calls are TRBV19 and TRBJ1-6; D unclear. The read terminates 3 residues before the CDR3 end, so the remaining end is supplied by the germline J gene. The CDR3 loop spans 14 amino acids. The germline V gene encodes CDR1 LNHDA and CDR2 SQIVND (reference sequence). V lost 5 bases to trimming and J lost 8 bases, with 13 bases between them. The complete variable domain, with remaining parts taken from reference TRBV19 and TRBJ1-6, reads DGGITQSPKYLFRKEGQNVTLSCEQNLNHDAMYWYRQDPGQGLRLIYYSQIVNDFQKGDIAEGYSVSREKKESFPLTVTSAQKNPTAFYLCASSQAGWHSPLHFGNGTRLTVT.

This clone appeared many times. The read halts 3 residues ahead of the CDR3 end, with the missing end drawn from the germline J gene. The chain links TRBV18 to TRBJ2-1; D perhaps matches TRBD1 (5 bases). Trimming shortened V by 3 bases and J by 8 bases, and 26 bases separated the two germline ends. The CDR3 covers 18 residues. Germline values: CDR1 KGHSH, CDR2 LQKENI. This CDR3 reads CASSPDTSQGYLGDEQFF. The covered CDR3 bases are TGTGCCAGCTCACCCGACACATCGCAGGGTTATCTCGGCGATGAG.

This clone was found many times. The CDR3 is CAWGDTGNQPQHF. Incomplete CDR3 DNA: TGTGCCTGGGGAGACACCGGCAATCAGCCC. The chain combines TRBV30 with TRBJ1-5; D is ambiguous. The missing CDR3 end, 3 residues past where the read stops, is filled in from the germline J gene. The V end lost 5 bases, the J end lost 2 bases, and 10 bases lay between the germline ends. Germline V lookup: CDR1 GTSNPN, CDR2 SVGIG (reference sequence). The CDR3 is made up of 13 amino acids.